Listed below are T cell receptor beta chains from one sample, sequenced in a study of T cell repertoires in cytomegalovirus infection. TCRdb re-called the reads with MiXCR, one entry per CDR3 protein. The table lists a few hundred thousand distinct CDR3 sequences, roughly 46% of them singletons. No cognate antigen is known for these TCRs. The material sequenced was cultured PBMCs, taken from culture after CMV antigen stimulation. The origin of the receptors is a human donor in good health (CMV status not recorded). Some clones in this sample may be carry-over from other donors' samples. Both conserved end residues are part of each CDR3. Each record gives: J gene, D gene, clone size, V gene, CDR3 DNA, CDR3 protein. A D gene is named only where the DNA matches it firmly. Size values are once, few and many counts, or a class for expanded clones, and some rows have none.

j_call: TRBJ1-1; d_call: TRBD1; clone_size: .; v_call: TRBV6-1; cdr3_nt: TGTGCCAGCAGGAAGGACAGGACGAACACTGAAGCTTTCTTT; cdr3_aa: CASRKDRTNTEAFF
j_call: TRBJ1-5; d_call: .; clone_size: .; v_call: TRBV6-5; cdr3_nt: TGTGCCAGCAGCGGAGGGCCGGGATATAGCAATCAGCCCCAGCATTTT; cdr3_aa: CASSGGPGYSNQPQHF
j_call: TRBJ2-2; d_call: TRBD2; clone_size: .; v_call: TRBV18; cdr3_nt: TGTGCCAGCTCTCCAACTAGCGGGCGGAACACCGGGGAGCTGTTTTTT; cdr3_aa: CASSPTSGRNTGELFF
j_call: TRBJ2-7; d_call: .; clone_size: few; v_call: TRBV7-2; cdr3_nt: TGTGCCAGCAGCTTAGTACTTGGGCGGGGATCCTACGAGCAGTACTTC; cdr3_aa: CASSLVLGRGSYEQYF
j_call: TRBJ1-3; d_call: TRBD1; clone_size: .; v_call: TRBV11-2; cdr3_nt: TGTGCCAGCAGCTCCAGGAAGGGGGCGATAGGAAACACCATATATTTT; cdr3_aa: CASSSRKGAIGNTIYF
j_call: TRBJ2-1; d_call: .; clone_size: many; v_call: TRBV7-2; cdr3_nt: TGTGCCAGCAGCAGGGACGGGGGTTTAAACAATGAGCAGTTCTTC; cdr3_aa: CASSRDGGLNNEQFF
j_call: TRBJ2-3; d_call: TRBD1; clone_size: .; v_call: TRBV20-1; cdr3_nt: TGCAGTGCTAGGTTCACCGGGACAGGGTCGACAGATACGCAGTATTTT; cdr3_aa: CSARFTGTGSTDTQYF
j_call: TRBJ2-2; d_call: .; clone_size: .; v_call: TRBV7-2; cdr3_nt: TGTGCCAGCAGCCCCATCCGGACCGGGGAGCTGTTTTTT; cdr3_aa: CASSPIRTGELFF
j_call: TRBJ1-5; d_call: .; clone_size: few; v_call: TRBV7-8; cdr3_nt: TGTGCCAGCAGCTTGTCCTGGGGTGGTAATCAGCCCCAGCATTTT; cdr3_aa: CASSLSWGGNQPQHF
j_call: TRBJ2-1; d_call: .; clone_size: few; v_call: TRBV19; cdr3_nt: TGTGCCAGCACCTGGGACCCCTACAATGAGCAGTTCTTC; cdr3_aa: CASTWDPYNEQFF
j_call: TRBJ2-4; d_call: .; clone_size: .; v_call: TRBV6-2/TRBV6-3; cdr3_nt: TGTGCCAGCAGGGACCGAAGCCTAGCCAAAAACATTCAGTACTTC; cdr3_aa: CASRDRSLAKNIQYF
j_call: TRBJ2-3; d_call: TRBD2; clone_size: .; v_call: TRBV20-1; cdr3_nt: TGCAGTCCAAAAGCGGGAGGGCCCACAGATACGCAGTATTTT; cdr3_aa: CSPKAGGPTDTQYF
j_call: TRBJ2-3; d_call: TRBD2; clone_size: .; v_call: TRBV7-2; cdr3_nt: TGTGCCAGCAGCTTCCCAGCGGGAGGGGGGGCAGATACGCAGTATTTT; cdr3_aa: CASSFPAGGGADTQYF